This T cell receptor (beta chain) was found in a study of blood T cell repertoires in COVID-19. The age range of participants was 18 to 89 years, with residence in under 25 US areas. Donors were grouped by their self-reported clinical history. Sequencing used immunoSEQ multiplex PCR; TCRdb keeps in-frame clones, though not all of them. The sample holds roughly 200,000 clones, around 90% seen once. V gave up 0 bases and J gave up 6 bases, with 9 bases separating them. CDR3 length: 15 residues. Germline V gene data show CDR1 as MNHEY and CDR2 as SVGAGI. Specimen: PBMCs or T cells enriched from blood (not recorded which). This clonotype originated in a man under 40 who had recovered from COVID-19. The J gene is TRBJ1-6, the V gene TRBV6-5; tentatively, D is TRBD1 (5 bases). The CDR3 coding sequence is TGTGCCAGCAGTTACTCGGGGGGGGGTAATTCACCCCTCCACTTT. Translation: CASSYSGGGNSPLHF.